This T cell receptor beta chain appears in the sequencing data of a study of T-cell memory formation after mild COVID-19. TCRdb reanalysed the 5' RACE reads using MiXCR and keeps one entry per CDR3 protein. Seen here are hundreds of thousands of distinct CDR3 sequences, about a fifth observed once, and the top ten hold under 15%. Remarks on this clonotype: Its specificity is not known.

Study-wide results and limits: That cross-reactive memory joined was suggested by some responding clones appearing in pre-infection memory.

Germline CDR1 SGDLS, CDR2 YYNGEE. The CDR3 sequence is 15 residues long. V was shortened by 6 bases and J by 4 bases, with 20 bases between the two germline ends. The receptor was isolated from an adult woman who had mild COVID-19 (a few samples of this study predate the infection). Cell type and time point are not known. This rearrangement joins TRBV9 to TRBJ2-7; the D call may be TRBD1 or TRBD2 (5 bases each). Sequences were obtained from PBMCs or a T cell subset sorted from them (not recorded which). CDR3 bases: TGTGCCAGCACCCCTGAACCGGGACGGACTTACGAGCAGTACTTC. Its protein is CASTPEPGRTYEQYF.